The 11 T cell receptor beta chains reported below all come from one sample, sequenced in a study of blood T cells in healthy people across ages. A second PCR, run for about 7 to 11 cycles, used a sample-barcoded 5' primer plus a J-beta primer mix. TCRdb reanalysed the 5' RACE reads using MiXCR and keeps one entry per CDR3 protein. The sample gives about 1.6 million distinct CDR3 sequences, 34% of which show up once; over 9% is in the top ten. Sequencing was carried out using blood. Every receptor here comes from a woman in her 30s in good health.

The chain is built from TRBV27 and TRBJ2-5; D not resolved. The V end was cut by 8 bases, the J end by 3 bases, with 16 bases between. The CDR3 spans 14 residues. Germline assignment: CDR1 MNHEY and CDR2 SMNVEV (reference sequence). CDR3 loop: CASGQAPKEETQYF. The CDR3 DNA is TGTGCCAGCGGGCAGGCCCCCAAGGAAGAGACCCAGTACTTC.

Turning to this clonotype: A much more abundant neighbour one base away suggests this may be a read error. J is TRBJ2-1 and V is TRBV7-2; 8 bases map to TRBD2. CDR3 size: 14 residues. The V segment lost 7 bases and the J segment 8 bases; nucleotides outside the gene matches: 10. Germline V gene sequence: CDR1 SGHTA, CDR2 FQGNSA. CDR3 region: CASTLGRAQDEQFF. The DNA for the CDR3 is TGTGCCAGCACCCTCGGGAGGGCCCAAGATGAGCAGTTCTTC.

This clonotype occurred a few times. The chain has TRBV7-2 and TRBJ2-2; TRBD2 matches 12 bases. The germline V gene encodes CDR1 SGHTA and CDR2 FQGNSA. J gave up 6 bases and V 4 bases, and 6 bases lay outside the gene matches. The CDR3 spans 16 residues. The CDR3 nucleotides are TGTGCCAGCAGCTCCCAGACTAGCGGGGGTCCCGGGGAGCTGTTTTTT. The encoded protein is CASSSQTSGGPGELFF. The whole variable domain, filled in from reference TRBV7-2 and TRBJ2-2, reads GAGVSQSPSNKVTEKGKDVELRCDPISGHTALYWYRQSLGQGLEFLIYFQGNSAPDKSGLPSDRFSAERTGGSVSTLTIQRTQQEDSAVYLCASSSQTSGGPGELFFGEGSRLTVL.

This clonotype occurred a few times. The rearrangement joins TRBV6-5 to TRBJ2-7, with unresolved D. CDR1 and CDR2 (germline): MNHEY, SVGAGI. This CDR3 has 15 residues. Trimming cost V 2 bases and J 0 bases, with 11 bases left between them. The CDR3 is CASSYAIYGSYEQYF. In nucleotides, the CDR3 is TGTGCCAGCAGTTACGCGATCTACGGCTCCTACGAGCAGTACTTC.

There are many counts of this clonotype. At one of its ends the junction is not consistent with the germline gene, which may arise from a read error. The V call is TRBV5-1, the J call TRBJ1-1; 10 bases map to TRBD1. This CDR3 is 14 amino acids long. Germline lookup yields CDR1 SGHRS and CDR2 YFSETQ. CDR3 sequence reads: CASSLGTGDTEAFF. CDR3 DNA: TGTGCCAGCAGTTTGGGGACAGGGGACACTGAAGCTTTCTTT.

At least ten counts were recorded for this clonotype. The gene calls are TRBV28 and TRBJ2-7, with TRBD2 matching over 7 bases. This CDR3 has 14 residues. The V gene's germline CDR1 is MDHEN and CDR2 SYDVKM. V shed 4 bases and J 2 bases; nucleotides not matched to a gene: 5. In nucleotides, the CDR3 is TGTGCCAGCAGTTCACCTAGCGGTCCCTACGAGCAGTACTTC. Its protein product is CASSSPSGPYEQYF.

Regarding this clonotype: A much bigger clone sits one base away, suggesting this may be a read error. The V call is TRBV10-3, the J call TRBJ2-3; D not resolved. The V end was cut by 6 bases, the J end by 6 bases, with 10 bases between. CDR3 length equals 12 residues. The germline CDR1 and CDR2 sequences are ENHRY and SYGVKD. CDR3: CAIRESMDTQYF. CDR3 nucleotide sequence: TGTGCCATCAGAGAGAGTATGGATACGCAGTATTTT.

A few counts support this clonotype. V is TRBV7-2 and J is TRBJ2-7; D is perhaps TRBD1 or TRBD2 (5 bases each). Germline V gene sequence: CDR1 SGHTA, CDR2 FQGNSA. CDR3 length: 15 residues. Trimming stripped 2 bases from V and 5 bases from J, with 16 bases between. CDR3 in amino acids: CASSLWGTGKNEQYF. The CDR3 DNA follows: TGTGCCAGCAGCTTATGGGGGACCGGGAAAAACGAGCAGTACTTC.

The chain uses TRBV10-2 and TRBJ2-7; 8 bases agree with TRBD1. The CDR3 is 14 amino acids. V shed 7 bases and J 2 bases; nucleotides not matched to a gene: 7. Germline CDR1 reads WSHSY; CDR2 reads SAAADI. The CDR3 spells CASNPGGGPYEQYF. The CDR3, as DNA: TGCGCCAGCAACCCAGGGGGCGGCCCCTACGAGCAGTACTTC.

This clonotype has only a few counts. The gene calls are TRBV2 and TRBJ2-1; no clear D gene. The CDR3 spans 14 residues. Trimming removed 5 bases at V and 3 bases at J, with 11 bases between. CDR1 and CDR2 from the germline V gene are SNHLY and FYNNEI. CDR3 loop: CASSLPPNYNEQFF. In nucleotides, the CDR3 is TGTGCCAGCAGTCTACCGCCAAACTACAATGAGCAGTTCTTC.

The chain recombines TRBV7-2 with TRBJ1-1; D is unresolved. The germline gives CDR1 SGHTA, CDR2 FQGNSA. V dropped 5 bases and J dropped 6 bases, with 13 bases sitting between them. CDR3 size: 13 residues. The CDR3 DNA reads as TGTGCCAGCAGCCTCAACTTGTATTCTGAAGCTTTCTTT. It codes for CASSLNLYSEAFF.